The clone carrying this T cell receptor beta chain was counted a single time. Using immunoSEQ multiplex PCR, the repertoire was profiled, and TCRdb retains in-frame clones only, with some absent. The sample includes around 230,000 clones, over 70% of them seen just once. These data belong to a study of blood T cell repertoires in COVID-19. Study details: T cells, B-cell-depleted T cells, or PBMCs provided the cDNA or gDNA that served as material.

Germline CDR1 and CDR2: LNHNV and YYDKDF (reference sequence). Trimming removed 0 bases from V and 0 bases from J; junction bases left unmatched: 13. The length of the CDR3 is 19 residues. The source material was peripheral blood. The chain carries TRBV15 and TRBJ1-2; TRBD1 matches at 7 bases. The sequence was obtained from a man in his forties with acute or convalescent COVID-19. Written as DNA, the CDR3 is TGTGCCACCAGCAGAGATCTACAGGGGCGGGTATTAGCTAACTATGGCTACACCTTC. It translates to CATSRDLQGRVLANYGYTF.